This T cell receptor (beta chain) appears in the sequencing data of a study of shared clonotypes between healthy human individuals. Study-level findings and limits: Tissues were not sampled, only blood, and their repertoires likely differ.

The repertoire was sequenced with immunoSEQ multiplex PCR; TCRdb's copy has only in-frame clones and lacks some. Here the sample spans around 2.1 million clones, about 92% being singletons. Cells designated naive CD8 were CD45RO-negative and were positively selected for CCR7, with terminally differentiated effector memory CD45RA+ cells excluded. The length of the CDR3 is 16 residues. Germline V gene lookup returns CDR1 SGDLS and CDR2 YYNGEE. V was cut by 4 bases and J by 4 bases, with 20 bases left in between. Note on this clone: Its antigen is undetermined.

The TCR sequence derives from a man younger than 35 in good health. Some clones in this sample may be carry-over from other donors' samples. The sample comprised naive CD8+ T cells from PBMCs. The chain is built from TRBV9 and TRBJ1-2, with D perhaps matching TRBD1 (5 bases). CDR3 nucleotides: TGTGCCAGCAGCCCAGAGCAGAGGGGCTCAAGCTATGGCTACACCTTC. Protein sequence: CASSPEQRGSSYGYTF.